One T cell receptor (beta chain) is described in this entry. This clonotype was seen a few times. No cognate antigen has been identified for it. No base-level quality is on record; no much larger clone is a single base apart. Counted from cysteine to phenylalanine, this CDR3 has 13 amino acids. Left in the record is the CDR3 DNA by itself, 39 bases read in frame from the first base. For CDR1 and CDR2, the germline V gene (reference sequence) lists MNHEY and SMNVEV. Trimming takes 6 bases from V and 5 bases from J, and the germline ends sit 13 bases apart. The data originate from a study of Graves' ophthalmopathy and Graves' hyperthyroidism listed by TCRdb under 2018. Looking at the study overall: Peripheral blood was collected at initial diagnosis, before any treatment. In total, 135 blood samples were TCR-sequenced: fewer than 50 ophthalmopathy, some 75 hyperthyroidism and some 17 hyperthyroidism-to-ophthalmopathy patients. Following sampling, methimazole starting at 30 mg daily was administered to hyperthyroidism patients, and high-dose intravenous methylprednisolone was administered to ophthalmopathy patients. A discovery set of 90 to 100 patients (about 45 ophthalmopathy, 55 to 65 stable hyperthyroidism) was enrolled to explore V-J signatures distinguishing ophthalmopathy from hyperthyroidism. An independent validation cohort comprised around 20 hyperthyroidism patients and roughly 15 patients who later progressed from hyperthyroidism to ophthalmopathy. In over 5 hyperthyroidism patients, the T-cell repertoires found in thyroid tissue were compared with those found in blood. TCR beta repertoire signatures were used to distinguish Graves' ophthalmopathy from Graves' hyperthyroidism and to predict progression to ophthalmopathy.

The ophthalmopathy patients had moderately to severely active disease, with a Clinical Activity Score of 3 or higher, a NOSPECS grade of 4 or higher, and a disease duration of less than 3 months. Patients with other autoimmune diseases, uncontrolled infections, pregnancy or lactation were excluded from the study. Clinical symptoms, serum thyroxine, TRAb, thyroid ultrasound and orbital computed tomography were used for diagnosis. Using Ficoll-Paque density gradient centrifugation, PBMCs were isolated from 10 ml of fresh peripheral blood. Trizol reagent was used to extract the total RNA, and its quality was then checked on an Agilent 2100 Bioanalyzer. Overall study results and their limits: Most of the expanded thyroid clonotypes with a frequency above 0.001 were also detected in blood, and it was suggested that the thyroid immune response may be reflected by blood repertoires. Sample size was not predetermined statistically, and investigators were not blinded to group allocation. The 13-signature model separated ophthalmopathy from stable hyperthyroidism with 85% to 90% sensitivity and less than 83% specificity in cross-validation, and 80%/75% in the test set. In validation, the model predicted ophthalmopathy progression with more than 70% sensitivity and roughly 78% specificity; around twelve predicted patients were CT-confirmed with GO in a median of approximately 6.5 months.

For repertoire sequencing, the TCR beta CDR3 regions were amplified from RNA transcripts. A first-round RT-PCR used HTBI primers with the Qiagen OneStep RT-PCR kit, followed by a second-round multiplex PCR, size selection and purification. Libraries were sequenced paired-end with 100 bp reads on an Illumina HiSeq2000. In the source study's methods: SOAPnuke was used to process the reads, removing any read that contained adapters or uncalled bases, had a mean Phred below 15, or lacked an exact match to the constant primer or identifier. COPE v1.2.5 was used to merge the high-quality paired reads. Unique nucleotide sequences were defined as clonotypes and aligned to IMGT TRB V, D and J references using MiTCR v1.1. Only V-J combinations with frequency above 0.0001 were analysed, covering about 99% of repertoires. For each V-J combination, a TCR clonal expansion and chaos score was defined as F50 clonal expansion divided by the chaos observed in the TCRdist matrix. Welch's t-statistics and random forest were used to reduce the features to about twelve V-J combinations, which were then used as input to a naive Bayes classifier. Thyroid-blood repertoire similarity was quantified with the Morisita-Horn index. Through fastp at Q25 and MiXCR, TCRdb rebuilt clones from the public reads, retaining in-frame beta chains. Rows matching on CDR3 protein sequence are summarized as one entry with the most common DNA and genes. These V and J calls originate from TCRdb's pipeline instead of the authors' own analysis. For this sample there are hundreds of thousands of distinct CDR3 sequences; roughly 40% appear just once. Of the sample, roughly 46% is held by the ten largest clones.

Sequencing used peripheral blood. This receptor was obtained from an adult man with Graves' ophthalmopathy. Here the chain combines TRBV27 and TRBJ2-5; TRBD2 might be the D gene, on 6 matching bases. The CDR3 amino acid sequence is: CASSPLAWETQYF. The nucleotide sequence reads TGTGCCAGCAGCCCACTAGCTTGGGAGACCCAGTACTTC.